This TCR beta chain was identified in a study of T cells in Graves' hyperthyroidism and ophthalmopathy. Whole-study findings and limits: Ophthalmopathy was predicted by the model a median of about 6.5 months ahead of onset. Also found in blood were most expanded thyroid clonotypes above 0.001.

This CDR3 is 12 amino acids long. V lost 7 bases and J 13 bases, leaving 16 bases between the germline ends. CDR1 and CDR2 (germline): MDHEN, SYDVKM. Clinical Activity Scores of at least 3, NOSPECS grades of at least 4 and durations under 3 months characterized ophthalmopathy patients. The PBMCs had their origin in roughly 9.8 ml of fresh peripheral blood. The source material, RNA transcripts, was used to amplify TCR beta CDR3 regions. The study used the HTBI primer set for a first-round RT-PCR of the TCR CDR3. TCRdb redid the calling of the multiplex PCR reads with MiXCR, one entry per CDR3 protein. The table lists around 390,000 distinct CDR3 sequences, roughly 15% of them singletons, with less than 20% in the top ten. This clonotype was counted at least ten times. As yet, its antigen is unknown.

The sequence was collected from a woman in her twenties or thirties with Graves' ophthalmopathy. This chain joins TRBV28 and TRBJ2-2; perhaps TRBD1 as D (6 bases). The specimen sequenced was blood. This CDR3 reads CASNRGQGWLFF. The CDR3 nucleotides read TGTGCCAGCAACCGTGGGCAGGGGTGGCTGTTTTTT.